This TCR beta chain came from a study of shared clonotypes between healthy human individuals. Study information: Donors consisted of a couple of women and three men between 18 and 49.

Once extracted for a subset, genomic DNA was divided evenly among several immunoSEQ plates. Some 31,000 T cell genomes (about 300 ng DNA) went into each PBMC replicate. Original handling: Quality scores were absent from the junction-only immunoSEQ sequences, so filtering differed. Profiled with immunoSEQ multiplex PCR; TCRdb holds only in-frame clones, not every one. V, J and clone size are taken as reported in that table, and D and trimming were inferred from the DNA itself. The repertoire includes some 450,000 clones, 60% to 80% of them detected once, and approximately 12% sits in the top ten. The V segment lost 4 bases and the J segment 7 bases; nucleotides outside the gene matches: 6. The CDR3 totals 14 residues. CDR1 and CDR2 (germline): SEHNR, FQNEAQ (reference sequence).

This TCR came from a woman between 35 and 50 years old in good health. Some clones in this sample may be carry-over from other donors' samples. The gene calls are TRBV7-9 and TRBJ1-5, with 8 bases matching TRBD1. The sample consisted of PBMCs. CDR3 amino acids: CASSSDREVQPQHF. The CDR3 nucleotides are TGTGCCAGCAGCTCGGACAGGGAGGTCCAGCCCCAGCATTTT. Full variable domain (remainder filled in from reference TRBV7-9 and TRBJ1-5): DTGVSQNPRHKITKRGQNVTFRCDPISEHNRLYWYRQTLGQGPEFLTYFQNEAQLEKSRLLSDRFSAERPKGSFSTLEIQRTEQGDSAMYLCASSSDREVQPQHFGDGTRLSIL.